Listed here is a single TCR beta chain. The antigen is not known. Trimming pared 0 bases from V and 6 bases from J, leaving 18 bases between. The CDR3 is made up of 16 amino acids. The germline V gene encodes CDR1 SGHAT and CDR2 FQNNGV. TCRdb re-analysed the reads in MiXCR, keeping a single row per CDR3 protein. The table records hundreds of thousands of distinct CDR3 sequences, 30% to 35% of them present only once. These data originate in a study of T cell repertoires in cytomegalovirus infection. Overall study results and limits: CMV-specific HLA-C-restricted TCR beta clonotypes dominated the ex vivo response.

The source is a human donor in good health (CMV status not recorded). Some clones in this sample may be carry-over from other donors' samples. The V and J genes are TRBV11-2 and TRBJ2-7; D tentatively reads TRBD1 or TRBD2 (6 bases each). This sample comprised cultured PBMCs, obtained from culture after CMV antigen stimulation. The CDR3 DNA reads TGTGCCAGCAGCTTAGATCATAGGGGGGTACAGCGCGAGCAGTACTTC. Amino acids: CASSLDHRGVQREQYF.